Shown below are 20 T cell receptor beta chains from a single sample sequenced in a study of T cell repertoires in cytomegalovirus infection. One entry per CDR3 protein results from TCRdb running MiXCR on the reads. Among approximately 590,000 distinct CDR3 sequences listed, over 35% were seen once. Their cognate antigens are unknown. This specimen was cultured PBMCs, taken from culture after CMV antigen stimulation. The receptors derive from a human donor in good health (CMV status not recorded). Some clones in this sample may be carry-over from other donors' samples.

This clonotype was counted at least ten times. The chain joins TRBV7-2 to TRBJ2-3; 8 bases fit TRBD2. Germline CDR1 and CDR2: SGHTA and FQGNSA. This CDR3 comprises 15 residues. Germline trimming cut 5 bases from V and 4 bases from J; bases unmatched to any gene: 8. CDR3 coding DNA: TGTGCCAGCAGCCCGAGGCTGCGGGAGGCAGATACGCAGTATTTT. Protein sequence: CASSPRLREADTQYF.

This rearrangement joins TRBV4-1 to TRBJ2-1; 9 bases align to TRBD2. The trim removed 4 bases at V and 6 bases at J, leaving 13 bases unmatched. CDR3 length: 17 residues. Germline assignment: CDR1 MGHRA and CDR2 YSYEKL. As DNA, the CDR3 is TGCGCCAGCAGCCGAGAGATAGCGGGAGCCGGGGTCAATGAGCAGTTCTTC. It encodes CASSREIAGAGVNEQFF.

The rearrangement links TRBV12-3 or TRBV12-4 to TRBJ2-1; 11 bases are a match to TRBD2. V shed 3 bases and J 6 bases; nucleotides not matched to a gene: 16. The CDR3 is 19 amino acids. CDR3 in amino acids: CASSFSLAGGLLIGNEQFF. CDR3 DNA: TGTGCCAGCAGTTTCTCCCTAGCGGGGGGACTCCTAATAGGCAATGAGCAGTTCTTC.

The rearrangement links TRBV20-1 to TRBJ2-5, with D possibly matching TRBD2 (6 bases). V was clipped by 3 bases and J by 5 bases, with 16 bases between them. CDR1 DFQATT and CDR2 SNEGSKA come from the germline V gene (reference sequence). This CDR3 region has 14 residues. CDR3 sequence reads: CSASPGGERETQYF. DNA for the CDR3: TGCAGTGCTAGTCCCGGGGGTGAAAGGGAGACCCAGTACTTC.

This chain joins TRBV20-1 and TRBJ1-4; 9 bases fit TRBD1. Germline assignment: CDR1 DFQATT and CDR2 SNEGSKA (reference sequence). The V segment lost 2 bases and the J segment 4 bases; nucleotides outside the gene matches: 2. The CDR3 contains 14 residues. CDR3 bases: TGCAGTGCTAGAACAGGGGGCTTTAATGAAAAACTGTTTTTT. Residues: CSARTGGFNEKLFF.

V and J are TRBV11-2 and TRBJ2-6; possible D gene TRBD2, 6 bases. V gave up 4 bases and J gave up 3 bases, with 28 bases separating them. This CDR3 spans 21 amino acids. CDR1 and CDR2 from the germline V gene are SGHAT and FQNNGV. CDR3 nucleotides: TGTGCCAGCAGCTCCCCGCGGCGGGATCGCCGGCCTTCTGGTGGGGCCAACGTCCTGACTTTC. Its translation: CASSSPRRDRRPSGGANVLTF.

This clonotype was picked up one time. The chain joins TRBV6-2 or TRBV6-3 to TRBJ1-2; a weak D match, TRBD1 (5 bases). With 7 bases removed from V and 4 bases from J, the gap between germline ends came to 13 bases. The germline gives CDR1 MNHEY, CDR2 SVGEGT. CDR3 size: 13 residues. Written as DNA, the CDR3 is TGTGCCAGCACCCGTTCGGGGGTCTATGGCTACACCTTC. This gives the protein CASTRSGVYGYTF.

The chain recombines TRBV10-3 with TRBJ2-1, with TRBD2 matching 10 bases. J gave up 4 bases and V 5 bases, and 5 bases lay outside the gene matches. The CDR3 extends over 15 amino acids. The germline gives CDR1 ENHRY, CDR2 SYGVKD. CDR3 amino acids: CAISPERGGYNEQFF. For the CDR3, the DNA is TGTGCCATCAGTCCCGAGCGGGGGGGGTACAATGAGCAGTTCTTC.

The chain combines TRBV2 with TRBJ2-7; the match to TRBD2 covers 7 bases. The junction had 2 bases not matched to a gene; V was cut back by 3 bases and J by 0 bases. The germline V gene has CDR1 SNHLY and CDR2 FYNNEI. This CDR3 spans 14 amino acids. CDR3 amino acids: CASSDPSGSYEQYF. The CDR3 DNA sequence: TGTGCCAGCAGTGACCCTAGCGGCTCCTACGAGCAGTACTTC.

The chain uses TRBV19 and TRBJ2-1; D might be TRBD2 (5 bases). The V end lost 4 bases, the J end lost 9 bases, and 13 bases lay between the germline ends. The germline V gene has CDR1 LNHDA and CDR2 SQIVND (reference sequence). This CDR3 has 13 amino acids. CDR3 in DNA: TGTGCCAGTAGTAGGGGTCCTAGCCGTGAGCAGTTCTTC. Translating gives CASSRGPSREQFF. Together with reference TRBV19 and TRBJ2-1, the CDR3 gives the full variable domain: DGGITQSPKYLFRKEGQNVTLSCEQNLNHDAMYWYRQDPGQGLRLIYYSQIVNDFQKGDIAEGYSVSREKKESFPLTVTSAQKNPTAFYLCASSRGPSREQFFGPGTRLTVL.

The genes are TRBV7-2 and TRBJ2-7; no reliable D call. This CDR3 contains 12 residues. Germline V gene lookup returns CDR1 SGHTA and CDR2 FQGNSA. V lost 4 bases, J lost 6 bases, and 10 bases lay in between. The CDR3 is CASSSLGREQYF. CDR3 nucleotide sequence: TGTGCCAGCAGCTCCCTAGGTCGCGAGCAGTACTTC.

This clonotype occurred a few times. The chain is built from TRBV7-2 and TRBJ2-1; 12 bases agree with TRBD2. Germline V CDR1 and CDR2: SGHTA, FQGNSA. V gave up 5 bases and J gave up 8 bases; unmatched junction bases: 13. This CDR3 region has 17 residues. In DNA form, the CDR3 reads TGTGCCAGCAGCGGGACTAGCGGGCGACCCTACAGAGATGAGCAGTTCTTC. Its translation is CASSGTSGRPYRDEQFF.

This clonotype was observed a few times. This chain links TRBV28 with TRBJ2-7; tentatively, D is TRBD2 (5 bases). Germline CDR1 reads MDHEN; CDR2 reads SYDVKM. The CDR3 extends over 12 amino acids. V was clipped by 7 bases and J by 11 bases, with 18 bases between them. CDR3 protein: CASKSIFTREYF. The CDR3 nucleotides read TGTGCCAGCAAAAGCATTTTTACGAGGGAGTACTTC.

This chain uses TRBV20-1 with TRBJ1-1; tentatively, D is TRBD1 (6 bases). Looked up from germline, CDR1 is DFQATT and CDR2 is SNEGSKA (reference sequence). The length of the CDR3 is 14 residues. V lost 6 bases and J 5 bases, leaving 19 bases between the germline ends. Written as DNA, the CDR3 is TGCAGTGCACCGAGTCCGGGGGCTGGGACTGAAGCTTTCTTT. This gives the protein CSAPSPGAGTEAFF.

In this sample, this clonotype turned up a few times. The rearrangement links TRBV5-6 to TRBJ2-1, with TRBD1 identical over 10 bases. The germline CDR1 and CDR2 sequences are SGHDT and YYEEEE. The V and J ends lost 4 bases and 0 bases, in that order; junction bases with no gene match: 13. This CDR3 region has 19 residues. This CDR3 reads CASSGTRTGGPLSYNEQFF. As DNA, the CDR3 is TGTGCCAGCAGCGGTACCAGGACAGGGGGTCCTCTCTCCTACAATGAGCAGTTCTTC.

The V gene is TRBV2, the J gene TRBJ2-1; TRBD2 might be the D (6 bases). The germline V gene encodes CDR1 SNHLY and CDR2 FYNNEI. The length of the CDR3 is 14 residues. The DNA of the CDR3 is TGTGCGATTGGCCCACTAGCTGCCTACAATGAGCAGTTCTTC. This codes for CAIGPLAAYNEQFF.

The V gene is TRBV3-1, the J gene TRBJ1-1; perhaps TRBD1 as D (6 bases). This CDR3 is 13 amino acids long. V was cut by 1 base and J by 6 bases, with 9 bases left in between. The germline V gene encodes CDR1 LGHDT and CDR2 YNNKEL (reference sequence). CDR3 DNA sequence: TGTGCCAGCAGCCAAGGAGGGGGACCTGAAGCTTTCTTT. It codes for CASSQGGGPEAFF.

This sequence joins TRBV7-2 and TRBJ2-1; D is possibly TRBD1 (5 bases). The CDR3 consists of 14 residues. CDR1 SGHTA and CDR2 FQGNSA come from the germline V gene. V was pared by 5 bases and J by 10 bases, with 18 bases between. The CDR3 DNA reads TGTGCCAGCAGCCCGTCTACCTCCTGGGGCGAGCAGTTCTTC. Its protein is CASSPSTSWGEQFF. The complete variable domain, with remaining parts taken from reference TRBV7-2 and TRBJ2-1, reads GAGVSQSPSNKVTEKGKDVELRCDPISGHTALYWYRQSLGQGLEFLIYFQGNSAPDKSGLPSDRFSAERTGGSVSTLTIQRTQQEDSAVYLCASSPSTSWGEQFFGPGTRLTVL.

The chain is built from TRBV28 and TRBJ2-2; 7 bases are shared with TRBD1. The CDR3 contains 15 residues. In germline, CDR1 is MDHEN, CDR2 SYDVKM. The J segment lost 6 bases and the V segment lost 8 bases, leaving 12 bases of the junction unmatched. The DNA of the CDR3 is TGTGCCAGCGGACTGATAGGGGGCGCGTCCGGGGAGCTGTTTTTT. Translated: CASGLIGGASGELFF.

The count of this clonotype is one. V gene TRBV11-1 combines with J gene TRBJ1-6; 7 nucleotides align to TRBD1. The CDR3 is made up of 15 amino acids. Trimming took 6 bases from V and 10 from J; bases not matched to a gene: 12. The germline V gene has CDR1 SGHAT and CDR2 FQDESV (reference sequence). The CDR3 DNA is TGTGCCAGCAGTCCCACGACAGGGATGGCATCACCCCTCCACTTT. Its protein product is CASSPTTGMASPLHF.